This T cell receptor beta chain originates from a study of blood T cells in healthy people across ages. Notes on the study in general: The percentage of naive T cells correlated strongly with TCR beta diversity.

This clonotype was seen only a few times. Antigen: not known. A second PCR of about 7 to 12 cycles used a sample-barcoded 5' primer and a J-beta primer mix. In TCRdb, the 5' RACE reads were re-called with MiXCR into one record per CDR3 protein. The sample has about 800,000 distinct CDR3 sequences, around 25% seen once. These data were also reused for a study on T cells of mothers and their children. This second study says: The donor cohort consisted of three healthy Caucasian mothers and their six children. Related mother and child pairs showed slightly greater overlap (not significant) than unrelated pairs did.

The sequence was collected from a boy aged 5-17 years in good health. The sequencing input was blood.

CDR3 sequence: CASSPDRGSSSYNEQFF. In DNA, the CDR3 is TGTGCCAGCAGTCCCGACAGGGGGTCTAGCTCCTACAATGAGCAGTTCTTC. The chain has TRBV6-1 and TRBJ2-1, with 9 bases aligning to TRBD1. The V segment lost 5 bases and the J segment 0 bases; nucleotides outside the gene matches: 8. The CDR3 runs to 17 residues. Germline CDR1 and CDR2: MNHNS and SASEGT.